This T cell receptor beta chain originates from a study of blood T cells in healthy people across ages. Notes on the study in general: Correlation between TCR beta diversity and naive T cell percentage was strong. No one knew whether donors had CMV, which possibly confounded expanded clonotype changes.

A second about 7 to 12 cycle PCR used barcoded and J-beta primers. TCRdb fed the 5' RACE reads into MiXCR, producing one record per CDR3 protein. Counted here are approximately 770,000 distinct CDR3 sequences, 55% to 70% occurring once; the ten biggest clones make up approximately 20%. With regard to this clonotype: Its antigen is unknown.

Germline CDR1 reads GTSNPN; CDR2 reads SVGIG (reference sequence). V gave up 0 bases and J gave up 0 bases, with 3 bases separating them. The CDR3 runs to 13 residues. Ranging in age from about 6 to 95, the donors were healthy Caucasian individuals from Russia. This TCR came from a man younger than 40 in good health. This chain joins TRBV30 and TRBJ1-5; D uncertain. Input material: blood. CDR3 residues: CAWSVDSNQPQHF. CDR3 sequence (DNA): TGTGCCTGGAGTGTTGATAGCAATCAGCCCCAGCATTTT.